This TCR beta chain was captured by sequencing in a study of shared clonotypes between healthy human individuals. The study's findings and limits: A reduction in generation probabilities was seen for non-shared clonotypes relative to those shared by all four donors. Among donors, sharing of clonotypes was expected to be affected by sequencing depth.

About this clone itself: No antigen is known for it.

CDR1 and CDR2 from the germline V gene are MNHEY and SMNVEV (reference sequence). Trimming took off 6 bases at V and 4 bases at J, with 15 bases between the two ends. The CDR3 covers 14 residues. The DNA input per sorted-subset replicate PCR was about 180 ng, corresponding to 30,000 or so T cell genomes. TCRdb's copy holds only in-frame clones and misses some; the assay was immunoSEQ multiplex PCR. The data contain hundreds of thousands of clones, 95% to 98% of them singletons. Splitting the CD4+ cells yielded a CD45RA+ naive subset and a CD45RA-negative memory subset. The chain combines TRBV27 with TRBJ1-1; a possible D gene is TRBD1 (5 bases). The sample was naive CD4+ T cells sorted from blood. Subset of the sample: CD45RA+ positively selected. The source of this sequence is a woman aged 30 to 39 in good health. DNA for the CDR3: TGTGCCAGCAGCTGGGGCGGGGGATTCACTGAAGCTTTCTTT. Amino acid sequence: CASSWGGGFTEAFF.